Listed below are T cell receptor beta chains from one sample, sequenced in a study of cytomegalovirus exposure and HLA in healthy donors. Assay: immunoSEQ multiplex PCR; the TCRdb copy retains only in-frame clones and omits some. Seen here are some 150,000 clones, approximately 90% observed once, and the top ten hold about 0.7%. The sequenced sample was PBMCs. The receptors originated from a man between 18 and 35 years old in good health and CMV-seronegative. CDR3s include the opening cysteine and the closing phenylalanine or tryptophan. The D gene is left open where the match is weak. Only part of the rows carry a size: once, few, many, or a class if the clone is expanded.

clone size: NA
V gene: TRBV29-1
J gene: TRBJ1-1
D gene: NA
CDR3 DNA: TGCAGCGTTGGAGGTAAGGAAGCTTTCTTT
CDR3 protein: CSVGGKEAFF

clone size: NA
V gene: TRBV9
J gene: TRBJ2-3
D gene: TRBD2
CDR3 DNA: TGTGCCAGCAGCCCTCTGGGGCTAGCGGGAGGTCGAGATACGCAGTATTTT
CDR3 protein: CASSPLGLAGGRDTQYF

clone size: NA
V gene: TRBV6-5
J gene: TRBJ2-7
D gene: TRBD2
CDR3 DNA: TGTGCCAGCAGTTACGACGGGACTAGCGGGGACTACGAGCAGTACTTC
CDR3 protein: CASSYDGTSGDYEQYF

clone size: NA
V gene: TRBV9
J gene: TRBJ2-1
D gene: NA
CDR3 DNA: TGTGCCAGCAGCGTAGATCGTAATGAGCAGTTCTTC
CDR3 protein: CASSVDRNEQFF

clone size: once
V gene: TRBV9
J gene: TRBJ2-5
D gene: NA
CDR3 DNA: TGTGCCAGCAGCGTAGGTCCGCGGGGAAACACCAAAGAGACCCAGTACTTC
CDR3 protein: CASSVGPRGNTKETQYF

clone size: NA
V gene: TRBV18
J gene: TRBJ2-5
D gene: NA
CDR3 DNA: TGTGCCAGCTCACCACCCCCCCCGGACATAGAGACCCAGTACTTC
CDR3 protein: CASSPPPPDIETQYF

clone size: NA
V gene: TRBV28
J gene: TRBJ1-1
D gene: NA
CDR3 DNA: TGTGCCAGCACTTCCTGGGGGGAAACTGAAGCTTTCTTT
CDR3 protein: CASTSWGETEAFF

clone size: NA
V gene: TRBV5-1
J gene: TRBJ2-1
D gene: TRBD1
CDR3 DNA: TGCGCCAGCAGCCGGAAATACCCGACAGGGGACGAGTACAATGAGCAGTTCTTC
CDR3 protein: CASSRKYPTGDEYNEQFF

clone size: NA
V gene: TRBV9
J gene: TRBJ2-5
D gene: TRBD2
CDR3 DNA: TGTGCCAGCAGCGTCGGACCGGGACTAAATGGGGAGACCCAGTACTTC
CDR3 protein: CASSVGPGLNGETQYF

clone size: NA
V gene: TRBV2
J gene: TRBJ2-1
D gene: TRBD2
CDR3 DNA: TGTGCCAGCAGACCTACGGGACTAGATTTCAGTGAGCAGTTCTTC
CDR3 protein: CASRPTGLDFSEQFF